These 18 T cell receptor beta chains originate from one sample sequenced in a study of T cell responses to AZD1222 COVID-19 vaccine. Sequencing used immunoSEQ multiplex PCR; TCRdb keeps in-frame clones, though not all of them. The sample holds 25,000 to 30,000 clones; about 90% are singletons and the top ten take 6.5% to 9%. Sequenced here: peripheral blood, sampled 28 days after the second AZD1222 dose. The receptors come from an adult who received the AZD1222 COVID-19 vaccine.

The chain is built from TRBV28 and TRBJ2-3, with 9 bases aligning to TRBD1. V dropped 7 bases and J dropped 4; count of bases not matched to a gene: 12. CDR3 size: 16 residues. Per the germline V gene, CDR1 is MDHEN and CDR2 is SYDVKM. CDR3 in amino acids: CASNSIGTGMADTQYF. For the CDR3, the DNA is TGTGCCAGCAACAGCATAGGGACAGGGATGGCAGATACGCAGTATTTT.

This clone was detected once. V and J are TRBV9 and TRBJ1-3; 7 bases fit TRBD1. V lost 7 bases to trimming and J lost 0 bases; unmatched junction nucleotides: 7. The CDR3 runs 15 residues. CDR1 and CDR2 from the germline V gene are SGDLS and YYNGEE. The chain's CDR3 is CASSIGGASGNTIYF. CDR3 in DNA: TGTGCCAGCTCCATAGGGGGCGCCTCTGGAAACACCATATATTTT.

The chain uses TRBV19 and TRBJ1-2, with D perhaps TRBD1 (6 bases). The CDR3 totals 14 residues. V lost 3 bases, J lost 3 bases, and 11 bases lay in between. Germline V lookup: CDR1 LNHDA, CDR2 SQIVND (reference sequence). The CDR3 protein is CASSIDGGDYGYTF. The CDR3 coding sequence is TGTGCCAGTAGTATTGACGGGGGCGACTATGGCTACACCTTC.

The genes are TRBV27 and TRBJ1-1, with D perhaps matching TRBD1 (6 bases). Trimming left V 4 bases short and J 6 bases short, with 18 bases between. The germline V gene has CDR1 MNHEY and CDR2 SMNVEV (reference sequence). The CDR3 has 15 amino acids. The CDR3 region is CASSYRIGGNAEAFF. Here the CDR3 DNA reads TGTGCCAGCAGTTATAGAATAGGGGGTAACGCTGAAGCTTTCTTT.

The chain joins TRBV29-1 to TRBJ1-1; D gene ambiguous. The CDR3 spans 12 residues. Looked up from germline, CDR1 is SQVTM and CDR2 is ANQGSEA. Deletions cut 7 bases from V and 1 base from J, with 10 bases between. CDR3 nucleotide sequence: TGCAGCGCTTGGACTGGGAACACTGAAGCTTTCTTT. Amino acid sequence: CSAWTGNTEAFF.

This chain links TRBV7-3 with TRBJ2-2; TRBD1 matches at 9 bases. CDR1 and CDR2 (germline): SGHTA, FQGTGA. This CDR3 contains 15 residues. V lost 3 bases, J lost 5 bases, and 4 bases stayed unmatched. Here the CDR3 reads CASSLGQGWTGELFF. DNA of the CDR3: TGTGCCAGCAGCTTGGGACAGGGTTGGACCGGGGAGCTGTTTTTT. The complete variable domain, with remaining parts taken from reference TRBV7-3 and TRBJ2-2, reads GAGVSQTPSNKVTEKGKYVELRCDPISGHTALYWYRQSLGQGPEFLIYFQGTGAADDSGLPNDRFFAVRPEGSVSTLKIQRTERGDSAVYLCASSLGQGWTGELFFGEGSRLTVL.

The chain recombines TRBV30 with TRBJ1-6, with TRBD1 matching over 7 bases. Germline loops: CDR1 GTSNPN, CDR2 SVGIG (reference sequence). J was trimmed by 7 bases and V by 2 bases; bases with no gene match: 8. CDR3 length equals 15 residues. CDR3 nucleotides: TGTGCCTGGAGTCTAAAGGACAGGCAAAATTCACCCCTCCACTTT. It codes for CAWSLKDRQNSPLHF.

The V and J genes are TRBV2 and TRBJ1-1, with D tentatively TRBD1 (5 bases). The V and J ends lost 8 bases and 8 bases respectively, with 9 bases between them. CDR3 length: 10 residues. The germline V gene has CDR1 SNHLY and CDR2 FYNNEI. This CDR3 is CASGDGEAFF. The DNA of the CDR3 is TGTGCCAGCGGGGACGGCGAAGCTTTCTTT.

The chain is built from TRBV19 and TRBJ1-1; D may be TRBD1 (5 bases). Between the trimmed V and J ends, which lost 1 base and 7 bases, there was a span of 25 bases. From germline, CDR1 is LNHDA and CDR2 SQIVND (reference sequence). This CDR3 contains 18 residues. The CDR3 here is CASSIGSVGGMESGEAFF. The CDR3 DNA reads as TGTGCCAGTAGTATAGGTTCGGTCGGGGGTATGGAGTCGGGTGAAGCTTTCTTT.

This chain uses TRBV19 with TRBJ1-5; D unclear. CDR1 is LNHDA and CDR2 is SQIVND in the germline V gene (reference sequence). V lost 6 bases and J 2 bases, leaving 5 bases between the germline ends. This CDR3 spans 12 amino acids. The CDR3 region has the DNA TGTGCCAGTAGAGGACGCAATCAGCCCCAGCATTTT. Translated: CASRGRNQPQHF.

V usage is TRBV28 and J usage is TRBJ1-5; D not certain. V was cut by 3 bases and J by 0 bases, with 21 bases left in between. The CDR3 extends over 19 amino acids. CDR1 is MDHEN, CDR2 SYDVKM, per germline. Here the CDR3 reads CASSLGGLSTRYSNQPQHF. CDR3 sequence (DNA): TGTGCCAGCAGTTTGGGAGGACTCTCGACTCGTTATAGCAATCAGCCCCAGCATTTT. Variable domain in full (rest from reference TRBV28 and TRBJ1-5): DVKVTQSSRYLVKRTGEKVFLECVQDMDHENMFWYRQDPGLGLRLIYFSYDVKMKEKGDIPEGYSVSREKKERFSLILESASTNQTSMYLCASSLGGLSTRYSNQPQHFGDGTRLSIL.

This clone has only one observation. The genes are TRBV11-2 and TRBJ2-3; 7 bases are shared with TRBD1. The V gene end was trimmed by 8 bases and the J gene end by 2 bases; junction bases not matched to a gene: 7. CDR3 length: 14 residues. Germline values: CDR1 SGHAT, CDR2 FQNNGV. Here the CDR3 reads CASAEGAPTDTQYF. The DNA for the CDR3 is TGTGCCAGCGCCGAGGGGGCGCCCACAGATACGCAGTATTTT.

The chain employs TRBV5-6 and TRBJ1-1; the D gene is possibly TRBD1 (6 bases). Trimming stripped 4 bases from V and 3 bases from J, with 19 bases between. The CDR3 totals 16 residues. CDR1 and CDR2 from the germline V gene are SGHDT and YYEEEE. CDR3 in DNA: TGTGCCAGCAGCCCCCGTACAGGGTTAGTTGACACTGAAGCTTTCTTT. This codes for CASSPRTGLVDTEAFF.

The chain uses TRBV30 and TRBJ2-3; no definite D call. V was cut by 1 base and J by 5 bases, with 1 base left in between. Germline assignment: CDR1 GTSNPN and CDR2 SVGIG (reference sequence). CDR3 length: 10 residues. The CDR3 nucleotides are TGTGCCTGGAGTGGAGATACGCAGTATTTT. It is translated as CAWSGDTQYF.

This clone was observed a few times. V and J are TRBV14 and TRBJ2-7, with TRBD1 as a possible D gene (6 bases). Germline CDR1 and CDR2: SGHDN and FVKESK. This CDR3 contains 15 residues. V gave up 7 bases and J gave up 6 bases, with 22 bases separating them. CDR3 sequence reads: CASKQSVQGIGEQYF. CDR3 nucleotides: TGTGCCAGCAAGCAGAGTGTTCAGGGGATAGGCGAGCAGTACTTC.

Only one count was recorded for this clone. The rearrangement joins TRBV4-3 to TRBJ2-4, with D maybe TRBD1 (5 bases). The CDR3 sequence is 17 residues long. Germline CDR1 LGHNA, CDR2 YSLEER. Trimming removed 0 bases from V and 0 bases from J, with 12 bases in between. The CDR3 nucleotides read TGCGCCAGCAGCCAAGAAGCAGGGTCGGTAGCCAAAAACATTCAGTACTTC. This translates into CASSQEAGSVAKNIQYF.

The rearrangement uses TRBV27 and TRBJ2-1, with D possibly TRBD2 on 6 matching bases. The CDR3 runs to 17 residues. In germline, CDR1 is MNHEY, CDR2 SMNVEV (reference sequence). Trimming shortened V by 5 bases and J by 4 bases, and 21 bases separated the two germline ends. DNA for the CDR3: TGTGCCAGCAGTCCCGGAGGCGGGACTGGTTTGTACAATGAGCAGTTCTTC. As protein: CASSPGGGTGLYNEQFF.

CDR3 sequence (DNA): TGTGCCAGCAGCCCCACCGGGGGGACAGGGTCATACGAGCAGTACTTC. The encoded protein is CASSPTGGTGSYEQYF. The chain joins TRBV7-2 to TRBJ2-7, with 9 nucleotides matching TRBD1. CDR1 and CDR2 (germline): SGHTA, FQGNSA. V lost 5 bases to trimming and J lost 4 bases; unmatched junction nucleotides: 12. The CDR3 consists of 16 residues.